The subject of this entry is one T cell receptor beta chain. The antigen is unknown. Generated by immunoSEQ multiplex PCR, the TCRdb table keeps only in-frame clones and is missing some. Counted here are 150,000 to 200,000 clones, 70% to 90% occurring once; the ten biggest clones make up about 9.9%. These data come from a study of T cell responses to AZD1222 COVID-19 vaccine. The V gene lost 5 bases and the J gene lost 4 bases, with 11 bases spanning the gap. CDR1 is SEHNR and CDR2 is FQNEAQ in the germline V gene (reference sequence). The CDR3 is 14 residues long. Overall study results and limits: Most donors were white British and more were female, and clonal diversity was possibly underestimated. Regions 160-218 and 743-854 held dominance among vaccine-associated CD4 TCRs, which spanned spike. When two AZD1222 doses had been given, Spike-specific TCR breadth and depth rose.

The chain carries TRBV7-9 and TRBJ2-2; D gene uncertain. The receptor was derived from an adult who received the AZD1222 COVID-19 vaccine. The sequencing used peripheral blood, collected 28 days after the second AZD1222 dose. CDR3 coding DNA: TGTGCCAGCAGCCGTTTATTAACCACCGGGGAGCTGTTTTTT. Its translation: CASSRLLTTGELFF.